This TCR beta chain was documented in a study of cytomegalovirus exposure and HLA in healthy donors. Study conclusions and caveats: CMV antigen specificity was confirmed in vitro for a few CMV-associated chains.

The PCR ran on 60 Vbeta and 13 Jbeta primers. Profiled with immunoSEQ multiplex PCR; TCRdb holds only in-frame clones, not every one. Found here are 75,000 to 100,000 clones, 7.6% of them singletons; the top ten hold 2% to 2.5%. Note on this clone: The antigen remains undetermined.

The CDR3 has 13 residues. Trimming left V 5 bases short and J 4 bases short, with 11 bases between. Germline V CDR1 and CDR2: MNHEY, SMNVEV (reference sequence). This receptor was identified in a man aged 45-65 years in good health and CMV-seronegative. The sequenced material came from PBMCs. The chain uses TRBV27 and TRBJ1-2; D remains unclear. The CDR3 sequence: CASSPRPSYGYTF. DNA of the CDR3: TGTGCCAGCAGTCCCCGTCCTAGCTATGGCTACACCTTC.